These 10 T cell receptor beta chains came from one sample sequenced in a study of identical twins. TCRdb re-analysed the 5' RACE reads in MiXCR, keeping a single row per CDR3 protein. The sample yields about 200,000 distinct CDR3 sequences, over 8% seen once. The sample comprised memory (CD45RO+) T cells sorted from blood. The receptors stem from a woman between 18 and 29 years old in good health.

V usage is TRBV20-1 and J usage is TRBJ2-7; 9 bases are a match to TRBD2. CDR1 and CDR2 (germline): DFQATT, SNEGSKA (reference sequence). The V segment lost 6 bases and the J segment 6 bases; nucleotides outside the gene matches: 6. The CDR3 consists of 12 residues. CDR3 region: CSAVAGVSEQYF. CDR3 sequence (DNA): TGCAGTGCCGTAGCGGGAGTCTCCGAGCAGTACTTC.

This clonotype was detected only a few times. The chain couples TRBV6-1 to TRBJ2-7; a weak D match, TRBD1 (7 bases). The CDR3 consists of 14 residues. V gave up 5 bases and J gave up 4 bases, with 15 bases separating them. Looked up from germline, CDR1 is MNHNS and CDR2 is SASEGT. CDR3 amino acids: CASSLGAGGYEQYF. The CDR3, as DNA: TGTGCCAGCAGTCTCGGGGCAGGGGGGTACGAGCAGTACTTC.

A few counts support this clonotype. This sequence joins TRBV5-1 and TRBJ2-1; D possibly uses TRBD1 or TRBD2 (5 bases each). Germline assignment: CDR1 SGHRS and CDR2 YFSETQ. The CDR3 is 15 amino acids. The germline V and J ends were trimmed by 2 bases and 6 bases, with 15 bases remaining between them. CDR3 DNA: TGCGCCAGCAGCTTCGGGGCGGACCGCCTCAATGAGCAGTTCTTC. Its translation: CASSFGADRLNEQFF.

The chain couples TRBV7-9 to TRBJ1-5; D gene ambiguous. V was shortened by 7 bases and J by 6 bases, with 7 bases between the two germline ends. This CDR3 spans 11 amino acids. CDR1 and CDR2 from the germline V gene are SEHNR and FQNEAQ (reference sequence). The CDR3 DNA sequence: TGTGCCAGCATAAGATGTCAGCCCCAGCATTTT. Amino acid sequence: CASIRCQPQHF.

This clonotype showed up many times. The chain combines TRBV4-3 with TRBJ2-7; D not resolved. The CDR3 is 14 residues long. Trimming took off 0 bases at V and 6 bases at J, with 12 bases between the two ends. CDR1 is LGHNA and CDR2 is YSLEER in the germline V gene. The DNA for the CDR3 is TGCGCCAGCAGCCAAGAGGCCAGCCTAAGCGAGCAGTACTTC. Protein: CASSQEASLSEQYF.

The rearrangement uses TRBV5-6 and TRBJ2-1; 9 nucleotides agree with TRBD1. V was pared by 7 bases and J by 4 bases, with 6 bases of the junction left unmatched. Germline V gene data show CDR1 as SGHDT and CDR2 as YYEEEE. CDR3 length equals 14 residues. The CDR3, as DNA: TGTGCCAGCCAAGACAGGGGGAGGTACAATGAGCAGTTCTTC. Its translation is CASQDRGRYNEQFF.

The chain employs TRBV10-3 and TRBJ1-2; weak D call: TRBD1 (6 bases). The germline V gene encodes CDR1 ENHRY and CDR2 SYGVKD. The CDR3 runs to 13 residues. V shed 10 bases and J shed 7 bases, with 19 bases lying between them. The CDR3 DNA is TGTGCCACCCAGGAGGGGGGCCTAGCTGGCTACACCTTC. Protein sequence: CATQEGGLAGYTF.

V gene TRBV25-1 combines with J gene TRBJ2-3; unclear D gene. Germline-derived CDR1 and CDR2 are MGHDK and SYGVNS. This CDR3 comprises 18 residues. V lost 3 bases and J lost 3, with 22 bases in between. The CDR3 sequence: CASSDESVDAISTDTQYF. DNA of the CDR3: TGTGCCAGCAGTGATGAATCGGTCGACGCGATATCGACAGATACGCAGTATTTT.

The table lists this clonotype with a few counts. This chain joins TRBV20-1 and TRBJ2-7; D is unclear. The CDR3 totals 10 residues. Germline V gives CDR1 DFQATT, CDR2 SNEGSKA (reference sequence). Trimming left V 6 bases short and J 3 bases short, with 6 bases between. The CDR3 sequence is CSALNYEQYF. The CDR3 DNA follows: TGCAGTGCCCTAAACTACGAGCAGTACTTC.

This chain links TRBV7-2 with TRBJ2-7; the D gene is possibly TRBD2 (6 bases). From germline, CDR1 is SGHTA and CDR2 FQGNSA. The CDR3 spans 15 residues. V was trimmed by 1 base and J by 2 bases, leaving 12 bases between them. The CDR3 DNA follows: TGTGCCAGCAGCTTAGGGCGGGAACGCACCTACGAGCAGTACTTC. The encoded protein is CASSLGRERTYEQYF.